These 32 T cell receptor beta chains came from one sample sequenced in a study of shared clonotypes between healthy human individuals. Profiling relied on immunoSEQ multiplex PCR, and the TCRdb table lists in-frame clones only, not all of them. The sample carries about 1.5 million clones, roughly 96% recorded once. Sequencing was carried out using naive CD4+ T cells sorted from blood. Described subset: CD45RA+ positively selected. Receptors originate from a man aged 30 to 45 in good health.

The chain links TRBV5-4 to TRBJ2-5; 8 positions match TRBD1. Trimming cost V 9 bases and J 4 bases; bases outside gene matches: 14. The CDR3 totals 15 residues. Germline CDR1 SGHNT, CDR2 YYREEE (reference sequence). As DNA, the CDR3 is TGTGCCACCAGGCGGAACAGGGGGGTAGGAGAGACCCAGTACTTC. Translated, it gives CATRRNRGVGETQYF.

As concerns this clone: Different DNA sequences within this sample yield the same CDR3. The chain links TRBV25-1 to TRBJ2-7; 10 bases line up with TRBD1. The length of the CDR3 is 14 residues. The trim removed 6 bases at V and 1 base at J, leaving 3 bases unmatched. Germline V gene data show CDR1 as MGHDK and CDR2 as SYGVNS. In nucleotides, the CDR3 is TGTGCCAGCAGCAGGACAGGGGGATCCTACGAGCAGTACTTC. Translation gives CASSRTGGSYEQYF.

The rearrangement joins TRBV28 to TRBJ2-3, with a weak D call TRBD1 (6 bases). The CDR3 loop spans 14 amino acids. The ends were cut back, 4 bases at V and 2 bases at J, with 10 bases in the middle. The germline V gene has CDR1 MDHEN and CDR2 SYDVKM. The CDR3 spells CASSSRGYTDTQYF. For the CDR3, the DNA is TGTGCCAGCAGTTCCAGGGGTTACACAGATACGCAGTATTTT. Full variable domain (rest looked up from reference TRBV28 and TRBJ2-3): DVKVTQSSRYLVKRTGEKVFLECVQDMDHENMFWYRQDPGLGLRLIYFSYDVKMKEKGDIPEGYSVSREKKERFSLILESASTNQTSMYLCASSSRGYTDTQYFGPGTRLTVL.

This chain connects TRBV28 to TRBJ2-2; TRBD2 agrees at 8 bases. V was clipped by 5 bases and J by 3 bases; unmatched bases: 8. From germline, CDR1 is MDHEN and CDR2 SYDVKM. The CDR3 has 16 amino acids. The CDR3 spells CASSPGLGSYTGELFF. CDR3 DNA sequence: TGTGCCAGCAGTCCGGGACTAGGAAGTTACACCGGGGAGCTGTTTTTT.

This clone appeared a few times. This chain links TRBV28 with TRBJ1-5, with D maybe TRBD1 (6 bases). Trimming cost V 6 bases and J 3 bases, with 21 bases left between them. The CDR3 is 17 residues long. Germline V gene data show CDR1 as MDHEN and CDR2 as SYDVKM. Written as DNA, the CDR3 is TGTGCCAGCAGCTTAATGCCGGGACACAGACCCAATCAGCCCCAGCATTTT. Protein: CASSLMPGHRPNQPQHF.

The rearrangement links TRBV6-1 to TRBJ1-2; D unresolved. V lost 7 bases and J lost 8, with 17 bases in between. The CDR3 length is 13 residues. Germline lookup yields CDR1 MNHNS and CDR2 SASEGT. As DNA, the CDR3 is TGTGCCAGCACCCCGTCGGGCGGGCTGGGCTACACCTTC. Its protein is CASTPSGGLGYTF.

The genes are TRBV28 and TRBJ2-1; TRBD2 matches 12 bases. The CDR3 contains 15 residues. Germline CDR1 MDHEN, CDR2 SYDVKM. V lost 8 bases and J lost 5; bases outside the gene matches: 7. CDR3 loop: CASGGLAGRNNEQFF. The CDR3 DNA reads TGTGCCAGCGGAGGACTAGCGGGAAGGAACAATGAGCAGTTCTTC.

The chain has TRBV5-1 and TRBJ2-5; a possible D gene is TRBD2 (5 bases). V gave up 0 bases and J gave up 3 bases, with 9 bases separating them. The V gene's germline CDR1 is SGHRS and CDR2 YFSETQ. This CDR3 has 14 amino acids. This chain's CDR3 is CASSLGGNKETQYF. DNA for the CDR3: TGCGCCAGCAGCTTGGGAGGGAATAAAGAGACCCAGTACTTC.

This rearrangement joins TRBV11-3 to TRBJ2-4; 7 nucleotides line up with TRBD2. CDR1 and CDR2 from the germline V gene are SGHNT and YENEEA. Trimming at V came to 1 base and at J to 2 bases, leaving 5 bases not matched to a gene. The CDR3 loop spans 16 amino acids. CDR3: CASSLGAGESKNIQYF. The DNA of the CDR3 is TGTGCCAGCAGCTTAGGGGCGGGAGAATCCAAAAACATTCAGTACTTC. The complete variable domain, with remaining parts taken from reference TRBV11-3 and TRBJ2-4, reads EAGVVQSPRYKIIEKKQPVAFWCNPISGHNTLYWYLQNLGQGPELLIRYENEEAVDDSQLPKDRFSAERLKGVDSTLKIQPAELGDSAVYLCASSLGAGESKNIQYFGAGTRLSVL.

The CDR3 loop is CSVGDRGIGTDTQYF. The DNA of the CDR3 is TGCAGCGTTGGGGACAGGGGGATCGGCACAGATACGCAGTATTTT. The V and J genes are TRBV29-1 and TRBJ2-3; 11 bases match TRBD1. CDR1 and CDR2 from the germline V gene are SQVTM and ANQGSEA. Trimming at V came to 4 bases and at J to 1 base, leaving 4 bases not matched to a gene. The CDR3 consists of 15 residues.

The V gene is TRBV19, the J gene TRBJ2-3; D unclear. The CDR3 has 15 amino acids. Germline V gene data show CDR1 as LNHDA and CDR2 as SQIVND (reference sequence). Trimming cost V 3 bases and J 0 bases, with 10 bases left between them. The CDR3 is CASSISRASTDTQYF. In DNA form, the CDR3 reads TGTGCCAGTAGTATTTCCCGGGCTAGCACAGATACGCAGTATTTT.

The chain uses TRBV2 and TRBJ2-4, with D maybe TRBD1 (5 bases). The CDR3 is 14 amino acids. CDR1 is SNHLY, CDR2 FYNNEI, per germline. Trimming stripped 8 bases from V and 11 bases from J, with 22 bases between. DNA of the CDR3: TGTGCCAGCCAGTTCAGGGTTCTAAGTTTTGTTCAGTACTTC. This sequence encodes CASQFRVLSFVQYF.

This sequence joins TRBV30 and TRBJ2-7; 7 bases are a match to TRBD1. Germline CDR1 and CDR2: GTSNPN and SVGIG (reference sequence). V lost 6 bases and J lost 3; bases outside the gene matches: 8. The CDR3 runs to 13 residues. The CDR3 here is CACTGQSNYEQYF. The CDR3 region has the DNA TGTGCCTGTACGGGACAGTCAAACTACGAGCAGTACTTC.

This chain uses TRBV7-2 with TRBJ2-1; TRBD2 is a possible D gene (5 bases). Germline V gene sequence: CDR1 SGHTA, CDR2 FQGNSA. The CDR3 contains 15 residues. Trimming removed 6 bases from V and 4 bases from J, with 16 bases in between. The CDR3 spells CASSLGESRYNEQFF. The CDR3 nucleotides are TGTGCCAGCAGTCTGGGAGAGTCCCGTTACAATGAGCAGTTCTTC.

CDR3 sequence (DNA): TGTGCCAGCGACGAGAGCGGGACGGTCACAGATACGCAGTATTTT. Amino acids: CASDESGTVTDTQYF. The chain joins TRBV28 to TRBJ2-3; 7 nucleotides match TRBD2. The junction had 10 bases not matched to a gene; V was cut back by 8 bases and J by 2 bases. CDR1 is MDHEN and CDR2 is SYDVKM in the germline V gene. The CDR3 has 15 amino acids.

The rearrangement uses TRBV7-9 and TRBJ2-7; 11 bases line up with TRBD2. This CDR3 region has 18 residues. After removal of 2 bases from V and 7 bases from J, the junction contained 16 bases not matched to a gene. Germline V gene lookup returns CDR1 SEHNR and CDR2 FQNEAQ (reference sequence). The CDR3 DNA follows: TGTGCCAGCAGCTTATTTAGCGGACTAGCGGGCCCAAGGGGAGAGCAGTACTTC. Its protein product is CASSLFSGLAGPRGEQYF.

The J gene is TRBJ1-3, the V gene TRBV5-1; D remains ambiguous. CDR1 and CDR2 (germline): SGHRS, YFSETQ. The V end lost 0 bases, the J end lost 4 bases, and 8 bases lay between the germline ends. This CDR3 spans 14 amino acids. CDR3 in amino acids: CASSLDTEGNTIYF. The CDR3 region has the DNA TGCGCCAGCAGCTTGGATACAGAAGGAAACACCATATATTTT.

The chain has TRBV5-6 and TRBJ1-4; TRBD1 matches 8 bases. The CDR3 totals 15 residues. Germline V gene data show CDR1 as SGHDT and CDR2 as YYEEEE. The junction had 5 bases not matched to a gene; V was cut back by 1 base and J by 6 bases. In DNA form, the CDR3 reads TGTGCCAGCAGCTTGCAAGGACAGGGAGATGAAAAACTGTTTTTT. As protein: CASSLQGQGDEKLFF.

V gene TRBV15 combines with J gene TRBJ2-2; the D is unclear. CDR1 is LNHNV and CDR2 is YYDKDF in the germline V gene (reference sequence). The length of the CDR3 is 13 residues. The germline V and J ends were trimmed by 4 bases and 4 bases, with 7 bases remaining between them. In DNA, the CDR3 is TGTGCCACCAGCACCCGATCCACCGGGGAGCTGTTTTTT. Its protein product is CATSTRSTGELFF. Using reference TRBV15 and TRBJ2-2 for the parts outside the CDR3, the full variable domain is DAMVIQNPRYQVTQFGKPVTLSCSQTLNHNVMYWYQQKSSQAPKLLFHYYDKDFNNEADTPDNFQSRRPNTSFCFLDIRSPGLGDTAMYLCATSTRSTGELFFGEGSRLTVL.

The chain carries TRBV4-1 and TRBJ2-2; D not resolved. CDR1 is MGHRA and CDR2 is YSYEKL in the germline V gene. Trimming took 1 base from V and 5 from J, leaving 14 bases between them. The CDR3 covers 16 residues. Here the CDR3 DNA reads TGCGCCAGCAGCCAAGGAAAAGGATTAAGGACCGGGGAGCTGTTTTTT. It translates to CASSQGKGLRTGELFF.

In nucleotides, the CDR3 is TGTGCCAGCAGTTTAGTACAGCAGAACACCGGGGAGCTGTTTTTT. The encoded protein is CASSLVQQNTGELFF. V gene TRBV28 combines with J gene TRBJ2-2; D ambiguous. Germline V gene data show CDR1 as MDHEN and CDR2 as SYDVKM. The V and J ends lost 2 bases and 1 base respectively, with 8 bases between them. The CDR3 is 15 residues long. The full variable domain, completed using reference TRBV28 and TRBJ2-2, is DVKVTQSSRYLVKRTGEKVFLECVQDMDHENMFWYRQDPGLGLRLIYFSYDVKMKEKGDIPEGYSVSREKKERFSLILESASTNQTSMYLCASSLVQQNTGELFFGEGSRLTVL.

This clone was counted a single time. V and J are TRBV27 and TRBJ2-1; 8 bases map to TRBD2. Looked up from germline, CDR1 is MNHEY and CDR2 is SMNVEV (reference sequence). Trimming took 1 base from V and 5 from J; bases not matched to a gene: 4. This CDR3 contains 15 residues. CDR3 amino acids: CASSLLRGADNEQFF. In DNA form, the CDR3 reads TGTGCCAGCAGTTTATTGCGGGGGGCGGACAATGAGCAGTTCTTC.

The V call is TRBV7-3, the J call TRBJ1-3; unclear D gene. The V end was cut by 5 bases, the J end by 0 bases, with 8 bases between. Germline-derived CDR1 and CDR2 are SGHTA and FQGTGA. The CDR3 consists of 14 residues. CDR3 residues: CASSPGPSGNTIYF. The CDR3 bases are TGTGCCAGCAGCCCTGGACCCTCTGGAAACACCATATATTTT. Using reference TRBV7-3 and TRBJ1-3 for the parts outside the CDR3, the full variable domain is GAGVSQTPSNKVTEKGKYVELRCDPISGHTALYWYRQSLGQGPEFLIYFQGTGAADDSGLPNDRFFAVRPEGSVSTLKIQRTERGDSAVYLCASSPGPSGNTIYFGEGSWLTVV.

The chain combines TRBV18 with TRBJ2-3; D ambiguous. This CDR3 is 15 amino acids long. Trimming shortened V by 2 bases and J by 4 bases, and 13 bases separated the two germline ends. CDR1 is KGHSH and CDR2 is LQKENI in the germline V gene. The CDR3 reads CASSPRTEAADTQYF. The CDR3 nucleotides read TGTGCCAGCTCACCAAGGACCGAGGCCGCAGATACGCAGTATTTT. Together with reference TRBV18 and TRBJ2-3, the CDR3 gives the full variable domain: NAGVMQNPRHLVRRRGQEARLRCSPMKGHSHVYWYRQLPEEGLKFMVYLQKENIIDESGMPKERFSAEFPKEGPSILRIQQVVRGDSAAYFCASSPRTEAADTQYFGPGTRLTVL.

V usage is TRBV19 and J usage is TRBJ2-3; D is possibly TRBD1 (5 bases). The CDR3 is made up of 15 amino acids. The V and J ends lost 4 bases and 0 bases respectively, with 11 bases between them. Germline loops: CDR1 LNHDA, CDR2 SQIVND (reference sequence). CDR3 sequence (DNA): TGTGCCAGTAGTACCTTTGACAGTAGCACAGATACGCAGTATTTT. Protein product: CASSTFDSSTDTQYF.

In regard to this clone: Additional DNA sequences in this sample encode the identical CDR3. V gene TRBV18 combines with J gene TRBJ2-3, with no clear D. This CDR3 region has 13 residues. CDR1 and CDR2 (germline): KGHSH, LQKENI. V dropped 2 bases and J dropped 2 bases, with 5 bases sitting between them. The CDR3 region is CASSPGNTDTQYF. Here the CDR3 DNA reads TGTGCCAGCTCACCAGGGAACACAGATACGCAGTATTTT.

The V gene is TRBV7-8, the J gene TRBJ2-7; 15 bases agree with TRBD2. The V and J ends lost 3 bases and 7 bases, in that order; junction bases with no gene match: 7. The CDR3 has 16 residues. Germline values: CDR1 SGHVS, CDR2 FQNEAQ. CDR3 nucleotides: TGTGCCAGCAGCTTTGACGGACTAGCGGGAGGGCATGAGCAGTACTTC. Translation gives CASSFDGLAGGHEQYF.

This chain joins TRBV14 and TRBJ2-1, with TRBD2 identical over 14 bases. V was clipped by 4 bases and J by 14 bases; unmatched bases: 7. CDR3 length: 14 amino acids. Per the germline V gene, CDR1 is SGHDN and CDR2 is FVKESK. The CDR3 nucleotides are TGTGCCAGCAGCCCCCCGACTAGCGGGAGGGCCAAGTTCTTC. Translated, it gives CASSPPTSGRAKFF.

V and J are TRBV7-2 and TRBJ2-7; TRBD2 aligns across 10 bases. V shed 2 bases and J 3 bases; nucleotides not matched to a gene: 7. This CDR3 region has 16 residues. The germline CDR1 and CDR2 sequences are SGHTA and FQGNSA. CDR3 nucleotides: TGTGCCAGCAGCTTAAGTCTAGCGGGAGTCAACTACGAGCAGTACTTC. Protein sequence: CASSLSLAGVNYEQYF.

The chain uses TRBV9 and TRBJ2-7; 9 bases line up with TRBD2. The junction had 6 bases not matched to a gene; V was cut back by 1 base and J by 7 bases. Germline V gene lookup returns CDR1 SGDLS and CDR2 YYNGEE. The CDR3 contains 14 residues. The CDR3 DNA is TGTGCCAGCAGCGTAATAGCGGGAGTGGGAGAGCAGTACTTC. Encoded protein: CASSVIAGVGEQYF.

The V gene is TRBV4-2, the J gene TRBJ1-3, with 9 bases identical to TRBD1. CDR3 length equals 16 residues. The germline CDR1 and CDR2 sequences are LGHNA and YNFKEQ. Losses at the gene ends were 3 bases for V and 7 bases for J; bases not matched to a gene: 10. In DNA form, the CDR3 reads TGTGCCAGCAGCCAGCCGGGACAGGGCGCTTTGAACACCATATATTTT. This codes for CASSQPGQGALNTIYF.

V usage is TRBV19 and J usage is TRBJ2-7; 7 bases are a match to TRBD1. V shed 4 bases, J shed 3 bases, and the junction held 6 bases outside the gene matches. Germline V gene lookup returns CDR1 LNHDA and CDR2 SQIVND (reference sequence). The CDR3 consists of 14 residues. DNA for the CDR3: TGTGCCAGTAGTACACAGGGGTTTTTCTACGAGCAGTACTTC. It translates to CASSTQGFFYEQYF.